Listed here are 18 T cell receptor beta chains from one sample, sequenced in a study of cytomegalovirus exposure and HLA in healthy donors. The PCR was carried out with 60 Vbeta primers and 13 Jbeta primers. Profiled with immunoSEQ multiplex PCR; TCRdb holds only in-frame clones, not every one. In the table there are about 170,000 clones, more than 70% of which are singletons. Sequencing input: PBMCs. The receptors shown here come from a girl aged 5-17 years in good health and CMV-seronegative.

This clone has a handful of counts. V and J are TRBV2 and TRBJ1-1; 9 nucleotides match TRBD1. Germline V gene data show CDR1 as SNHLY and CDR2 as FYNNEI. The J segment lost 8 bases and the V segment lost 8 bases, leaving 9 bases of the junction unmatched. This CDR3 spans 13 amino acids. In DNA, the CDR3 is TGTGCCAGCTCTCTAACACAGGGGGCCGAAGCTTTCTTT. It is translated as CASSLTQGAEAFF.

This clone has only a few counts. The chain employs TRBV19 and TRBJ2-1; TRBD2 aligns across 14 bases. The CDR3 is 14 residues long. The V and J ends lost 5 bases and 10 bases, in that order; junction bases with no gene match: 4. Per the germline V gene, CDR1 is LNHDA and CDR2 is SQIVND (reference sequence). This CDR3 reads CASSSTSGGVEQFF. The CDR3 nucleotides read TGTGCCAGTAGTTCGACTAGCGGGGGGGTCGAGCAGTTCTTC.

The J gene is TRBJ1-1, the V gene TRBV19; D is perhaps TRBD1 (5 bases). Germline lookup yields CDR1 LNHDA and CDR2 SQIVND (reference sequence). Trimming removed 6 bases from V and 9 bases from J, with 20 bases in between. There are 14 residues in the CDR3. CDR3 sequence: CASSLQAPGRKAFF. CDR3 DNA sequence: TGTGCCAGTAGCCTTCAGGCCCCAGGGAGGAAAGCTTTCTTT.

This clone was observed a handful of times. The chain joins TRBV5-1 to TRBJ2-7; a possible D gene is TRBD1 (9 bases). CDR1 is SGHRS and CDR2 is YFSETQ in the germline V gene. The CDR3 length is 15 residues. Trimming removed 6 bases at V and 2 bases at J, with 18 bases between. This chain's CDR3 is CASTGGTGRTYEQYF. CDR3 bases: TGCGCCAGCACGGGGGGGACAGGGCGAACCTACGAGCAGTACTTC. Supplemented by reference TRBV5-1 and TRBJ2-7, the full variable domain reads KAGVTQTPRYLIKTRGQQVTLSCSPISGHRSVSWYQQTPGQGLQFLFEYFSETQRNKGNFPGRFSGRQFSNSRSEMNVSTLELGDSALYLCASTGGTGRTYEQYFGPGTRLTVT.

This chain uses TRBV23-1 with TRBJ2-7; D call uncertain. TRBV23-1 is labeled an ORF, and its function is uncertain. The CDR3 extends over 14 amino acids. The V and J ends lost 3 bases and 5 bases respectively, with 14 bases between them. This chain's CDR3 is CASSHPRSVHEQYF. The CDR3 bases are TGCGCCAGCAGTCACCCAAGAAGCGTCCACGAGCAGTACTTC.

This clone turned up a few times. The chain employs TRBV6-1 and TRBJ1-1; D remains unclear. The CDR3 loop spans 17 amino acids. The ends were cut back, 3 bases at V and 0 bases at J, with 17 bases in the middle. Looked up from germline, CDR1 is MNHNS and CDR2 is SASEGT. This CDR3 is CASSESRGGNMNTEAFF. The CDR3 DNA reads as TGTGCCAGCAGTGAGTCACGGGGAGGGAATATGAACACTGAAGCTTTCTTT.

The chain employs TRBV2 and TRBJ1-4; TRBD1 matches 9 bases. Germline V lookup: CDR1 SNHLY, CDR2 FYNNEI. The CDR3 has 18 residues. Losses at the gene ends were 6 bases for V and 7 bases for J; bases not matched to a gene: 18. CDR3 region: CASSVRDRESFELEKLFF. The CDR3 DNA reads TGTGCCAGCAGCGTCCGGGACAGGGAGTCCTTCGAGCTTGAAAAACTGTTTTTT.

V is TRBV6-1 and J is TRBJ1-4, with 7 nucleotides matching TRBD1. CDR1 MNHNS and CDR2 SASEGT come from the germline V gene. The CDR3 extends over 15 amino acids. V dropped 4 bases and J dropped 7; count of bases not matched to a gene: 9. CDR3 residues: CASSVAGQIGEKLFF. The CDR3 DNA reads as TGTGCCAGCAGTGTCGCGGGACAGATCGGTGAAAAACTGTTTTTT.

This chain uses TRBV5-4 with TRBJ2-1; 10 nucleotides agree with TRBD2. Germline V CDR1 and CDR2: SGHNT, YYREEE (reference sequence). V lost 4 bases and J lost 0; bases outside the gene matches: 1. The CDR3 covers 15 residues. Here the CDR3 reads CASSGTSDSYNEQFF. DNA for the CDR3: TGTGCCAGCAGCGGGACTAGCGACTCCTACAATGAGCAGTTCTTC.

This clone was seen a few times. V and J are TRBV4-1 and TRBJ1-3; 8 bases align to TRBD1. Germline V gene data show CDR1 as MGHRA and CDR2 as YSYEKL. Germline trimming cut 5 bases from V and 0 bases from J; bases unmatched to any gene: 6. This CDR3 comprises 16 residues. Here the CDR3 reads CASSAWTGRSGNTIYF. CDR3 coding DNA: TGCGCCAGCAGCGCGTGGACAGGGCGCTCTGGAAACACCATATATTTT.

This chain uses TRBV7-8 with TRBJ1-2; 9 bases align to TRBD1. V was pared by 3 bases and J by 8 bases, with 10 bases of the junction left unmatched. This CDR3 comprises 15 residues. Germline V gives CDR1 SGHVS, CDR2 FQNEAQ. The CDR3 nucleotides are TGTGCCAGCAGCTTTCAGACAGGGGGTTATGAAGGCTACACCTTC. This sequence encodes CASSFQTGGYEGYTF.

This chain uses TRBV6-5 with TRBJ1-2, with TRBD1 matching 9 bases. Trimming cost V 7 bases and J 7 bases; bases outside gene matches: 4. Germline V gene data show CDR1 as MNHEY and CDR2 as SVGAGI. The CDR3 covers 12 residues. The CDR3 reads CASNGQGPGYTF. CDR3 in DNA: TGTGCCAGCAATGGACAGGGGCCTGGCTACACCTTC.

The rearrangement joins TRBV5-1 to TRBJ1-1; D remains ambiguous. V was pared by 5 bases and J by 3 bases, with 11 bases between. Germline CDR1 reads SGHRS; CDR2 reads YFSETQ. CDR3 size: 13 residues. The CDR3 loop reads CASSVLGDTEAFF. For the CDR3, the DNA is TGCGCCAGCAGTGTGCTGGGAGACACTGAAGCTTTCTTT.

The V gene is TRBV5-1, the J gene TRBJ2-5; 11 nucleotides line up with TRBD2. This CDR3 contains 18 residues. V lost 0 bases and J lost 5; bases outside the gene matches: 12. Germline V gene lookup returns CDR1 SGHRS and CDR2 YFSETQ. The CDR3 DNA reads TGCGCCAGCAGCTTGGTCCCCCTGGTAGCGGGGGGGCCTGAGACCCAGTACTTC. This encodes CASSLVPLVAGGPETQYF.

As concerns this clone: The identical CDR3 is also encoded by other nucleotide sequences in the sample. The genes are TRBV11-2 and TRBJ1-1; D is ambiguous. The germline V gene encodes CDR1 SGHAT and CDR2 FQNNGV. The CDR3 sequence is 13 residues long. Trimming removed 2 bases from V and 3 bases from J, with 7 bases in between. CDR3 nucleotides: TGTGCCAGCAGCTTAACCGGGGACACTGAAGCTTTCTTT. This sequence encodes CASSLTGDTEAFF.

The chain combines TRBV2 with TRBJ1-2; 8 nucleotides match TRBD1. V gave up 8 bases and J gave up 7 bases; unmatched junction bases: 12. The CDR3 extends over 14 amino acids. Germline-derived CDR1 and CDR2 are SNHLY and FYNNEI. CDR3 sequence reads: CASRGTGGSGGYTF. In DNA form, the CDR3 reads TGTGCCAGCCGCGGGACAGGTGGTAGTGGTGGCTACACCTTC.

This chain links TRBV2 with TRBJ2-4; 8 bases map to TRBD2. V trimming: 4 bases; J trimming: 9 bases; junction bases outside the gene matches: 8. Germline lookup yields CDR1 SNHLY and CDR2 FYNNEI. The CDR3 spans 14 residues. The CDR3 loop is CASSGSGGYVIQYF. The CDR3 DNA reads TGTGCCAGCAGTGGGAGCGGGGGATACGTCATTCAGTACTTC. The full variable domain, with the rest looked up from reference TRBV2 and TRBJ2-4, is EPEVTQTPSHQVTQMGQEVILRCVPISNHLYFYWYRQILGQKVEFLVSFYNNEISEKSEIFDDQFSVERPDGSNFTLKIRSTKLEDSAMYFCASSGSGGYVIQYFGAGTRLSVL.

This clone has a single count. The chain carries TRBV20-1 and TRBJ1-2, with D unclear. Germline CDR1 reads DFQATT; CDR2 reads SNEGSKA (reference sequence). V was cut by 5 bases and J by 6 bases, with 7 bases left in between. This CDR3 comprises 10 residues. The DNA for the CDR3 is TGCAGTGCTCAAGCGGATGGCTACACCTTC. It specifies CSAQADGYTF.